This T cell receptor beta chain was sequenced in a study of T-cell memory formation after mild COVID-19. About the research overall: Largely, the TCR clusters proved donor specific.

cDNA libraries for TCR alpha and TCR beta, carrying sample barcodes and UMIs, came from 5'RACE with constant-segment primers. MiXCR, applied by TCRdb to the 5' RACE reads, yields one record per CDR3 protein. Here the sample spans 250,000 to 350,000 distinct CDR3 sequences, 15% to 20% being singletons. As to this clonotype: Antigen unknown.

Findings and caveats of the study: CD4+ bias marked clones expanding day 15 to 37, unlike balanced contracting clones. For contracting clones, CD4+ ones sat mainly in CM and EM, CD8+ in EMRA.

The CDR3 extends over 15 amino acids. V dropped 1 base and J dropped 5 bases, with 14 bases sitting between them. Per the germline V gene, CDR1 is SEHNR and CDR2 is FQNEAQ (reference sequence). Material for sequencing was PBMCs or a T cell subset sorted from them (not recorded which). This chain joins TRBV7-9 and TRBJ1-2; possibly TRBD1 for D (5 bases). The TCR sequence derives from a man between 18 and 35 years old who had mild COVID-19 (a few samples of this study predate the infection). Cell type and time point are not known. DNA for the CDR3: TGTGCCAGCAGCTTAGGCGCGGCAGGGAGATATGGCTACACCTTC. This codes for CASSLGAAGRYGYTF.